Described below is a single TCR delta chain sequence and its context. The data were obtained in a study of gamma-delta chains in newborns, infants, children. For the study at large: Microbial exposure reportedly drives polyclonal innate γδ T cell expansion after birth.

TCRdb ran CATT on the reads. The sample shows several thousand delta-chain clones, under 50% of them seen only once. CDR1 is NSMFDY, CDR2 ISSIKDK, per germline. The CDR3 runs 19 residues. Trimming stripped 2 bases from V and 0 bases from J, with 26 bases between. The source is a child who received the measles vaccine. The sequencing sample was made of blood. The V call is TRAV29/DV5, the J call TRDJ1; tentatively, D is TRDD2 (5 bases). For the CDR3, the DNA is TGTGCAGCAAGTACGACCTACGATCGACCTGGAAAGTACACCGATAAACTCATCTTT. Translation: CAASTTYDRPGKYTDKLIF. The full variable domain, with the rest looked up from reference TRAV29/DV5 and TRDJ1, is DQQVKQNSPSLSVQEGRISILNCDYTNSMFDYFLWYKKYPAEGPTFLISISSIKDKNEDGRFTVFLNKSAKHLSLHIVPSQPGDSAVYFCAASTTYDRPGKYTDKLIFGKGTRVTVEP.